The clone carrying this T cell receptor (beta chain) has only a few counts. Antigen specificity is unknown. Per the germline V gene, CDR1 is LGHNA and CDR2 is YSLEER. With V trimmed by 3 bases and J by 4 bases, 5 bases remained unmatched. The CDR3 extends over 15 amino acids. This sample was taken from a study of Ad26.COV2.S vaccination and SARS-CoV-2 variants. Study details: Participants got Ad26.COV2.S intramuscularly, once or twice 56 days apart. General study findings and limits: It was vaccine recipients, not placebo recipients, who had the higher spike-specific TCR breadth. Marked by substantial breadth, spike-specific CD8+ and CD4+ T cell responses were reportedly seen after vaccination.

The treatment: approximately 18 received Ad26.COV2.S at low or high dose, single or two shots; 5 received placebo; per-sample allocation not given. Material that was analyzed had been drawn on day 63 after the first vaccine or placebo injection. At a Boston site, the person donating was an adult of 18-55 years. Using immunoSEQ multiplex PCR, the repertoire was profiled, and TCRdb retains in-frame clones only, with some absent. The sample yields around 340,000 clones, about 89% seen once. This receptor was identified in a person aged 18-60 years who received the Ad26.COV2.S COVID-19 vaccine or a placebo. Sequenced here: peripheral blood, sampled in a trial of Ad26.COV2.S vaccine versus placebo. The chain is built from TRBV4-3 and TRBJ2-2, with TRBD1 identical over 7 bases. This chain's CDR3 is CASSHTGELTGELFF. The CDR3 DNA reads TGCGCCAGCAGCCATACAGGGGAGCTCACCGGGGAGCTGTTTTTT.